This is a list of T cell receptor beta chains from one sample in a study of OX40 agonist ivuxolimab in advanced cancers. Assay: immunoSEQ multiplex PCR; the TCRdb copy retains only in-frame clones and omits some. The sample holds 65,000 to 95,000 clones, roughly 83% seen once. Sequenced here: CD4+ or CD8+ T cells sorted from blood, sampled in a trial of the OX40 agonist ivuxolimab. Receptors originate from an adult with an advanced solid tumor such as melanoma, head and neck, liver or kidney cancer. The CDR3 runs from the conserved cysteine through the conserved F or W. D genes are given only for firm matches. Size is stated for part of the rows, as once, few or many counts, or as a class when the clone is expanded.

v_gene: TRBV7-2; d_gene: TRBD2; abundance: -; j_gene: TRBJ2-3; CDR3nt: TGTGCCAGCAGCTTACTCGGGACTAGTCTTAAGGCAGATACGCAGTATTTT; CDR3aa: CASSLLGTSLKADTQYF
v_gene: TRBV9; d_gene: -; abundance: once; j_gene: TRBJ1-1; CDR3nt: TGTGCCAGCAGCGGGATGGTCACTGAAGCTTTCTTT; CDR3aa: CASSGMVTEAFF
v_gene: TRBV7-6; d_gene: -; abundance: -; j_gene: TRBJ1-1; CDR3nt: TGTGCCAGCAGCGAAAAACTCCGGTCCACCCCAAGAAGAATCACTGAAGCTTTCTTT; CDR3aa: CASSEKLRSTPRRITEAFF
v_gene: TRBV28; d_gene: -; abundance: few; j_gene: TRBJ1-5; CDR3nt: TGTGCCAGCACCTCTGACACGTATCAGCCCCAGCATTTT; CDR3aa: CASTSDTYQPQHF
v_gene: TRBV5-1; d_gene: -; abundance: -; j_gene: TRBJ2-6; CDR3nt: TGCGCCAGCAGCTTCCGGGCCTCTGGGGCCAACGTCCTGACTTTC; CDR3aa: CASSFRASGANVLTF
v_gene: TRBV5-1; d_gene: -; abundance: -; j_gene: TRBJ1-2; CDR3nt: TGCGCCAGCAGCTTGACGGGGGGCGAAGGCTACACCTTC; CDR3aa: CASSLTGGEGYTF
v_gene: TRBV7-9; d_gene: -; abundance: -; j_gene: TRBJ2-7; CDR3nt: TGTGCCAGCAGCCGAGACAGGAAGATAAATGAGCAGTACTTC; CDR3aa: CASSRDRKINEQYF
v_gene: TRBV27; d_gene: -; abundance: -; j_gene: TRBJ1-5; CDR3nt: TGTGCCAGCAGTTTTTGGGGCGGAAGCAATCAGCCCCAGCATTTT; CDR3aa: CASSFWGGSNQPQHF
v_gene: TRBV2; d_gene: -; abundance: -; j_gene: TRBJ2-1; CDR3nt: TGTGCCAGCAGTGAAGCCATGGGCTCCTACAATGAGCAGTTCTTC; CDR3aa: CASSEAMGSYNEQFF
v_gene: TRBV2; d_gene: TRBD1; abundance: -; j_gene: TRBJ1-2; CDR3nt: TGTGCCAGCAGGAGACAGGGACACAGTAACTATGGCTACACCTTC; CDR3aa: CASRRQGHSNYGYTF
v_gene: TRBV28; d_gene: -; abundance: -; j_gene: TRBJ2-1; CDR3nt: TGTGCCAGCAGTTTAGAAGGTAGCTCGTTAATGGGGAGCAATGAGCAGTTCTTC; CDR3aa: CASSLEGSSLMGSNEQFF
v_gene: TRBV7-3; d_gene: TRBD2; abundance: -; j_gene: TRBJ2-7; CDR3nt: TGTGCCAGCAGCTGGACTAGCGGGAGGCTTTGGGGAGCTAACGAGCAGTACTTC; CDR3aa: CASSWTSGRLWGANEQYF
v_gene: TRBV5-6; d_gene: TRBD1; abundance: -; j_gene: TRBJ1-1; CDR3nt: TGTGCCAGCAGGTACTTAGTCAGGGGGCACACTGAAGCTTTCTTT; CDR3aa: CASRYLVRGHTEAFF
v_gene: TRBV6-1; d_gene: -; abundance: -; j_gene: TRBJ2-5; CDR3nt: TGTGCCAGCAGGATGACAGGAAAAGAGACCCAGTACTTC; CDR3aa: CASRMTGKETQYF
v_gene: TRBV20-1; d_gene: -; abundance: -; j_gene: TRBJ2-1; CDR3nt: TGCAGTGTCAAAACCCAGGATGAGCAGTTCTTC; CDR3aa: CSVKTQDEQFF